This is a list of T cell receptor beta chains from one sample in a study of shared clonotypes between healthy human individuals. Data came from immunoSEQ multiplex PCR; TCRdb stores just in-frame clones and leaves some out. This table has about 990,000 clones, 75% to 85% appearing once. Sequencing was carried out using memory CD4+ T cells from PBMCs. The receptors were gathered from a man between 18 and 29 years old in good health. Some clones in this sample may be carry-over from other donors' samples. The CDR3 runs from the conserved cysteine through the conserved F or W. Size values are once, few and many counts, or a class for expanded clones, and some rows have none.

TRBV19	.	TRBJ1-5	CASTPPGSRNQPQHF
TRBV5-1	.	TRBJ2-1	CASSPGQGEYNEQFF
TRBV27	.	TRBJ1-1	CASSSPQGAWTEAFF
TRBV7-6	.	TRBJ2-7	CASSSPTLAGEQYF
TRBV7-9	.	TRBJ2-5	CASSLGEGGIEETQYF
TRBV7-2	.	TRBJ2-5	CASSPRLSGRETQYF
TRBV5-1	once	TRBJ2-1	CASSLESGGGYNEQFF
TRBV25-1	.	TRBJ1-4	CASSEWRASTNEKLFF
TRBV6-4	.	TRBJ2-1	CASRRGLSHEQFF
TRBV19	.	TRBJ1-5	CATDRGNGSNQPQHF
TRBV10-1	.	TRBJ1-1	CASSEGSMNTEAFF
TRBV14	.	TRBJ2-7	CASSQRRSYEQYF
TRBV4-1	many	TRBJ2-3	CASSQVVRPRTDTQYF
TRBV5-6	.	TRBJ2-1	CASSLGLSYNEQFF
TRBV13	.	TRBJ2-7	CASSRLRSYEQYF
TRBV5-4	once	TRBJ2-3	CAVLPGLAKDTQYF
TRBV2	.	TRBJ2-1	CASSPGVRQFF
TRBV2	.	TRBJ1-2	CASSESGRGYTF
TRBV5-6	.	TRBJ1-1	CASSGSTGGLAEAFF
TRBV2	.	TRBJ1-2	CASIREEQGADGYTF
TRBV28	.	TRBJ1-1	CASSLGTGGAFF
TRBV28	.	TRBJ1-5	CASSRNQGSGNQPQHF
TRBV4-1	few	TRBJ2-3	CASSQDPGQGTDTQYF
TRBV11-2	.	TRBJ1-2	CASSSGQGGYGYTF
TRBV10-3	.	TRBJ1-2	CAISESDKRDYGYTF
TRBV15	.	TRBJ2-7	CATSRVTQGTYEQYF
TRBV5-4	.	TRBJ2-2	CASSLGDPNTGELFF
TRBV5-1	.	TRBJ2-1	CASSLGFPRLRNEQFF
TRBV5-5	few	TRBJ1-1	CASSTRTDRAFF
TRBV28	.	TRBJ1-5	CASRIWSNQPQHF
TRBV7-9	.	TRBJ2-1	CASSSSGSMAVSSYNEQFF
TRBV18	.	TRBJ2-7	CASSPQGAVTYEQYF
TRBV30	.	TRBJ2-5	CAWSTGTGDRTQYF
TRBV2	.	TRBJ2-4	CASREGAFGIQYF
TRBV28	.	TRBJ1-2	CASQIINYGYTF
TRBV6-5	.	TRBJ2-1	CASSYSTSGGSEQFF
TRBV6-1	.	TRBJ2-7	CASSEVSPVGEQYF
TRBV28	.	TRBJ2-7	CASSQTGSSSYEQYF
TRBV5-4	.	TRBJ2-1	CASSLAGASGRNEQFF
TRBV28	.	TRBJ1-2	CASSLDGYGYTF
TRBV12-5	.	TRBJ2-2	CASGLGGLANTGELFF
TRBV4-1	.	TRBJ1-2	CASSQGTGNFRGYTF
TRBV29-1	few	TRBJ2-5	CSASPSGSGETQYF
TRBV27	.	TRBJ1-1	CASSAGKGGTEAFF
TRBV6-6	.	TRBJ2-6	CASSLPRGGANVLTF
TRBV7-8	.	TRBJ2-1	CASSLASVAANKQFF
TRBV11-2	once	TRBJ2-1	CASTSGLAGYNEQFF
TRBV5-1	many	TRBJ2-1	CASSLGFGGGNEQFF
TRBV5-1	.	TRBJ2-3	CASRRDSGRPMGTQYF
TRBV5-1	.	TRBJ2-5	CASSSDSWQETQYF
TRBV19	.	TRBJ1-5	CASSSGEGQPQHF
TRBV7-3	.	TRBJ1-1	CASSLARGDSNTEAFF
TRBV28	.	TRBJ1-1	CASRNRGWAFF
TRBV7-3	.	TRBJ2-7	CASSLGDRMTYEQYF
TRBV5-1	.	TRBJ2-5	CASSFGTSGSETQYF
TRBV28	.	TRBJ2-3	CASSFRGSGPDTQYF